One and the same sample provided the 22 T cell receptor beta chains below, sequenced in a study of cytomegalovirus exposure and HLA in healthy donors. In the PCR, 60 Vbeta and 13 Jbeta primers were used. The table came from immunoSEQ multiplex PCR; TCRdb's copy has only in-frame clones and leaves some out. The data show 210,000 or so clones, roughly four fifths seen once. Sequencing used PBMCs. Receptors were obtained from a woman between 40 and 50 years old in good health and CMV-seronegative.

V usage is TRBV28 and J usage is TRBJ1-5, with D possibly matching TRBD1 (5 bases). The CDR3 totals 12 residues. The germline V gene encodes CDR1 MDHEN and CDR2 SYDVKM. With 5 bases removed from V and 8 bases from J, the gap between germline ends came to 10 bases. CDR3 nucleotides: TGTGCCAGCAGTGGTTGGGGGGAGCCCCAGCATTTT. Translating gives CASSGWGEPQHF.

The chain uses TRBV2 and TRBJ2-1; D perhaps matches TRBD2 (6 bases). This CDR3 region has 12 residues. Germline lookup yields CDR1 SNHLY and CDR2 FYNNEI. The V end lost 8 bases, the J end lost 5 bases, and 10 bases lay between the germline ends. The CDR3: CASEDYDNEQFF. In DNA form, the CDR3 reads TGTGCCAGCGAGGACTACGACAATGAGCAGTTCTTC.

The gene calls are TRBV7-9 and TRBJ2-7; a weak D match, TRBD1 (6 bases). The V gene's germline CDR1 is SEHNR and CDR2 FQNEAQ (reference sequence). Trimming removed 5 bases at V and 5 bases at J, with 19 bases between. The CDR3 spans 15 residues. CDR3 bases: TGTGCCAGCAGCCCCCCGGGACAAGGGTACCACGAGCAGTACTTC. This codes for CASSPPGQGYHEQYF.

This chain connects TRBV7-9 to TRBJ2-1; D ambiguous. Trimming stripped 2 bases from V and 10 bases from J, with 9 bases between. Germline assignment: CDR1 SEHNR and CDR2 FQNEAQ (reference sequence). There are 12 residues in the CDR3. The CDR3 reads CASSLSPTEQFF. As DNA, the CDR3 is TGTGCCAGCAGCTTAAGTCCTACCGAGCAGTTCTTC.

The rearrangement uses TRBV28 and TRBJ1-4, with a possible D match to TRBD1 (6 bases). CDR1 MDHEN and CDR2 SYDVKM come from the germline V gene. V shed 6 bases and J shed 4 bases, with 12 bases lying between them. The CDR3 length is 14 residues. The CDR3 loop reads CASSGSGVNEKLFF. The CDR3 DNA sequence: TGTGCCAGCAGCGGATCAGGGGTTAATGAAAAACTGTTTTTT.

This chain links TRBV19 with TRBJ1-5, with D possibly matching TRBD1 (5 bases). The length of the CDR3 is 17 residues. V dropped 5 bases and J dropped 4 bases, with 21 bases sitting between them. The germline V gene encodes CDR1 LNHDA and CDR2 SQIVND (reference sequence). The CDR3 DNA reads as TGTGCCAGTAGTCAAGAGCCCCAGGTCAGGGCGAATCAGCCCCAGCATTTT. Its translation: CASSQEPQVRANQPQHF.

V and J are TRBV15 and TRBJ1-2; maybe TRBD1 (6 bases). Germline CDR1 and CDR2: LNHNV and YYDKDF (reference sequence). The CDR3 has 13 amino acids. Trimming removed 5 bases from V and 3 bases from J, with 10 bases in between. The CDR3 spells CATSGGLDYGYTF. CDR3 sequence (DNA): TGTGCCACCAGCGGGGGCTTAGACTATGGCTACACCTTC.

CDR3 sequence (DNA): TGTGCCAGCAGCCCGCTTAGGGGTCAGAACAGCTTGTACTTC. This sequence encodes CASSPLRGQNSLYF. The J gene is TRBJ2-4, the V gene TRBV11-2; D perhaps matches TRBD1 (5 bases). This CDR3 spans 14 amino acids. Germline V gene sequence: CDR1 SGHAT, CDR2 FQNNGV. With 5 bases removed from V and 15 bases from J, the gap between germline ends came to 23 bases.

In this sample, this clone turned up a few times. The chain links TRBV6-5 to TRBJ1-1, with no clear D. V was cut by 6 bases and J by 4 bases, with 9 bases left in between. CDR1 and CDR2 (germline): MNHEY, SVGAGI. The CDR3 consists of 12 residues. CDR3 nucleotide sequence: TGTGCCAGCAGCCCGAGGATCACTGAAGCTTTCTTT. This encodes CASSPRITEAFF.

V is TRBV5-6 and J is TRBJ1-6; the match to TRBD1 covers 11 bases. Germline V lookup: CDR1 SGHDT, CDR2 YYEEEE. After removal of 0 bases from V and 9 bases from J, the junction contained 5 bases not matched to a gene. CDR3 length: 16 residues. The CDR3 sequence is CASSLVLGQGVSPLHF. The CDR3 bases are TGTGCCAGCAGCTTGGTCCTGGGACAGGGGGTTTCACCCCTCCACTTT.

V usage is TRBV7-9 and J usage is TRBJ2-6, with 12 bases aligning to TRBD1. Germline V gene sequence: CDR1 SEHNR, CDR2 FQNEAQ (reference sequence). Unmatched junction bases numbered 7, after V lost 5 bases and J lost 2 bases. The length of the CDR3 is 18 residues. The CDR3, as DNA: TGTGCCAGCAGCCATACCGGGACAGGGGGCGCTGGGGCCAACGTCCTGACTTTC. It codes for CASSHTGTGGAGANVLTF.

This chain connects TRBV13 to TRBJ1-1, with D unclear. The CDR3 sequence is 14 residues long. Trimming took 3 bases from V and 2 from J, leaving 10 bases between them. CDR1 is PRHDT and CDR2 is FYEKMQ in the germline V gene (reference sequence). The DNA of the CDR3 is TGTGCCAGCAGCTTGAGCAGGCTCAACACTGAAGCTTTCTTT. Its translation is CASSLSRLNTEAFF.

V and J are TRBV7-9 and TRBJ1-2, with D perhaps TRBD1 (6 bases). The CDR3 spans 13 residues. V was cut by 5 bases and J by 8 bases, with 15 bases left in between. The V gene's germline CDR1 is SEHNR and CDR2 FQNEAQ (reference sequence). This CDR3 reads CASSPQGNSGYTF. CDR3 DNA sequence: TGTGCCAGCAGCCCACAGGGCAATAGCGGCTACACCTTC.

V is TRBV30 and J is TRBJ1-2, with D possibly being TRBD1 (5 bases). The CDR3 is 13 amino acids. Trimming removed 0 bases from V and 2 bases from J, with 7 bases in between. The germline gives CDR1 GTSNPN, CDR2 SVGIG (reference sequence). Here the CDR3 DNA reads TGTGCCTGGAGTGTACGGGGGAACTATGGCTACACCTTC. Translating gives CAWSVRGNYGYTF.

This clone turned up a few times. This chain uses TRBV29-1 with TRBJ1-3, with D maybe TRBD1 (6 bases). CDR1 is SQVTM, CDR2 ANQGSEA, per germline. With 4 bases removed from V and 0 bases from J, the gap between germline ends came to 10 bases. The CDR3 spans 14 residues. The DNA for the CDR3 is TGCAGCGTTGGAGAGGACAGCTCTGGAAACACCATATATTTT. This gives the protein CSVGEDSSGNTIYF.

J is TRBJ1-1 and V is TRBV18, with TRBD1 as a possible D gene (6 bases). This CDR3 spans 14 amino acids. Trimming took 3 bases from V and 0 from J, leaving 8 bases between them. CDR1 and CDR2 from the germline V gene are KGHSH and LQKENI. The CDR3 sequence: CASSPTGLNTEAFF. DNA of the CDR3: TGTGCCAGCTCACCGACAGGTTTGAACACTGAAGCTTTCTTT.

This chain uses TRBV29-1 with TRBJ2-1, with a possible D match to TRBD2 (5 bases). From germline, CDR1 is SQVTM and CDR2 ANQGSEA. V was shortened by 4 bases and J by 2 bases, with 12 bases between the two germline ends. The CDR3 covers 14 residues. CDR3 sequence reads: CSVGAGLPYNEQFF. CDR3 bases: TGCAGCGTTGGGGCGGGCCTCCCCTACAATGAGCAGTTCTTC.

The J gene is TRBJ1-1, the V gene TRBV29-1, with D maybe TRBD1 (6 bases). Germline loops: CDR1 SQVTM, CDR2 ANQGSEA. The V and J ends lost 4 bases and 4 bases respectively, with 13 bases between them. This CDR3 is built from 13 residues. The CDR3 region is CSVGGGGATEAFF. The CDR3, as DNA: TGCAGCGTTGGAGGGGGTGGGGCCACTGAAGCTTTCTTT.

The rearrangement joins TRBV15 to TRBJ1-1; D is unclear. The germline V and J ends were trimmed by 7 bases and 1 base, with 13 bases remaining between them. The germline gives CDR1 LNHNV, CDR2 YYDKDF (reference sequence). This CDR3 spans 14 amino acids. CDR3: CATTPHRGNTEAFF. The CDR3 DNA is TGTGCCACCACCCCCCATCGAGGGAACACTGAAGCTTTCTTT.

This chain uses TRBV9 with TRBJ1-6; 9 bases agree with TRBD1. The CDR3 is 15 amino acids. Germline V gene lookup returns CDR1 SGDLS and CDR2 YYNGEE. J was trimmed by 7 bases and V by 3 bases; bases with no gene match: 5. The CDR3 here is CASSALGTGNSPLHF. In DNA form, the CDR3 reads TGTGCCAGCAGCGCGTTAGGGACAGGGAATTCACCCCTCCACTTT.

The chain couples TRBV11-3 to TRBJ1-1; D unresolved. This CDR3 spans 13 amino acids. V lost 4 bases to trimming and J lost 4 bases, with 10 bases between them. Per germline, CDR1 SGHNT and CDR2 YENEEA. CDR3 in amino acids: CASSSAFSTEAFF. The CDR3 nucleotides read TGTGCCAGCAGCTCCGCATTTAGCACTGAAGCTTTCTTT. Combining the CDR3 with reference TRBV11-3 and TRBJ1-1 gives the whole variable domain EAGVVQSPRYKIIEKKQPVAFWCNPISGHNTLYWYLQNLGQGPELLIRYENEEAVDDSQLPKDRFSAERLKGVDSTLKIQPAELGDSAVYLCASSSAFSTEAFFGQGTRLTVV.

The V and J genes are TRBV4-1 and TRBJ2-5; 8 nucleotides align to TRBD2. The CDR3 sequence is 19 residues long. V trimming: 3 bases; J trimming: 5 bases; junction bases outside the gene matches: 20. Per the germline V gene, CDR1 is MGHRA and CDR2 is YSYEKL. Here the CDR3 reads CASSQGPSGGSAGGETQYF. CDR3 in DNA: TGCGCCAGCAGCCAGGGGCCTAGCGGTGGGAGCGCGGGGGGCGAGACCCAGTACTTC.